Listed below are T cell receptor beta chains from one sample, sequenced in a study of identical twins. One entry per CDR3 protein, called by TCRdb with MiXCR from the 5' RACE reads. The sample shows fewer than 250,000 distinct CDR3 sequences, around a tenth of them seen only once. Sequencing input: memory (CD45RO+) T cells sorted from blood. The receptors shown here come from a woman aged 18-29 years in good health. Both conserved end residues are part of each CDR3. D genes are given only for firm matches. Size values are once, few and many counts, or a class for expanded clones, and some rows have none.

CDR3 protein: CASSSTGTGYGEQYF
CDR3 DNA: TGTGCCAGCAGTTCAACCGGGACAGGGTACGGGGAGCAGTACTTC
clone size: many
V gene: TRBV28
J gene: TRBJ2-7
D gene: TRBD1

CDR3 protein: CASSFRGIQNTGELFF
CDR3 DNA: TGTGCCAGCAGCTTTCGGGGGATCCAGAACACCGGGGAGCTGTTTTTT
clone size: many
V gene: TRBV12-3/TRBV12-4
J gene: TRBJ2-2
D gene: .

CDR3 protein: CASIRGPSEQFF
CDR3 DNA: TGTGCCAGCATCAGGGGCCCAAGTGAGCAGTTCTTC
clone size: once
V gene: TRBV6-6
J gene: TRBJ2-1
D gene: .

CDR3 protein: CASSPGLAFRTQYF
CDR3 DNA: TGCGCCAGCAGCCCGGGACTAGCCTTTAGGACCCAGTACTTC
clone size: many
V gene: TRBV5-1
J gene: TRBJ2-5
D gene: TRBD2

CDR3 protein: CASSRDLGEAFF
CDR3 DNA: TGCGCCAGCAGCCGAGACCTGGGGGAAGCTTTCTTT
clone size: .
V gene: TRBV10-1
J gene: TRBJ1-1
D gene: .

CDR3 protein: CASSFQRDTGELFF
CDR3 DNA: TGCGCCAGCAGCTTTCAGAGGGACACCGGGGAGCTGTTTTTT
clone size: .
V gene: TRBV5-1
J gene: TRBJ2-2
D gene: .

CDR3 protein: CATQYGSGRQDEQFF
CDR3 DNA: TGTGCCACCCAGTACGGTAGCGGGAGGCAGGATGAGCAGTTCTTC
clone size: few
V gene: TRBV6-1
J gene: TRBJ2-1
D gene: TRBD2

CDR3 protein: CASSRGLHDQDTQYF
CDR3 DNA: TGCGCCAGCAGCCGGGGACTCCACGATCAAGATACGCAGTATTTT
clone size: many
V gene: TRBV4-3
J gene: TRBJ2-3
D gene: .

CDR3 protein: CASSDYSSPLHF
CDR3 DNA: TGTGCCAGCAGTGACTACAGTTCACCCCTCCACTTT
clone size: many
V gene: TRBV6-5
J gene: TRBJ1-6
D gene: .

CDR3 protein: CASSFYGGYTF
CDR3 DNA: TGTGCCAGCAGCTTTTACGGTGGCTACACCTTC
clone size: few
V gene: TRBV5-6
J gene: TRBJ1-2
D gene: .

CDR3 protein: CSARIPAYNQPQHF
CDR3 DNA: TGCAGTGCTAGAATCCCCGCTTACAATCAGCCCCAGCATTTT
clone size: .
V gene: TRBV20-1
J gene: TRBJ1-5
D gene: .

CDR3 protein: CACSPWGGRNNEQFF
CDR3 DNA: TGTGCCTGCAGCCCCTGGGGGGGGCGCAACAATGAGCAGTTCTTC
clone size: .
V gene: TRBV6-1
J gene: TRBJ2-1
D gene: .

CDR3 protein: CSASSLAIFGNEQFF
CDR3 DNA: TGCAGTGCTAGCTCGTTAGCGATCTTTGGGAATGAGCAGTTCTTC
clone size: many
V gene: TRBV20-1
J gene: TRBJ2-1
D gene: .

CDR3 protein: CASSLRQGAQYF
CDR3 DNA: TGTGCCAGCAGTTTACGACAGGGGGCGCAGTATTTT
clone size: few
V gene: TRBV6-5
J gene: TRBJ2-3
D gene: TRBD1

CDR3 protein: CASSLLMGLGQFF
CDR3 DNA: TGTGCCAGCAGCTTGCTCATGGGACTAGGGCAGTTCTTC
clone size: .
V gene: TRBV5-8
J gene: TRBJ2-1
D gene: TRBD2

CDR3 protein: CASSSQGHGNYEQYF
CDR3 DNA: TGTGCCAGCAGTTCACAGGGTCATGGGAATTACGAGCAGTACTTC
clone size: many
V gene: TRBV12-3/TRBV12-4
J gene: TRBJ2-7
D gene: .

CDR3 protein: CASSYRQENNEQYF
CDR3 DNA: TGTGCCAGCAGCTATCGACAGGAGAACAACGAGCAGTACTTC
clone size: few
V gene: TRBV5-5
J gene: TRBJ2-7
D gene: .

CDR3 protein: CASSLGGLYNEQFF
CDR3 DNA: TGTGCCAGCAGCTTGGGGGGACTTTACAATGAGCAGTTCTTC
clone size: .
V gene: TRBV11-2
J gene: TRBJ2-1
D gene: .

CDR3 protein: CASSLIQSFYEQYF
CDR3 DNA: TGTGCCAGCAGCTTGATCCAATCGTTCTACGAGCAGTACTTC
clone size: few
V gene: TRBV5-6
J gene: TRBJ2-7
D gene: .

CDR3 protein: CATSPFGTQYF
CDR3 DNA: TGTGCCACCTCTCCGTTTGGGACCCAGTACTTC
clone size: many
V gene: TRBV6-2/TRBV6-3
J gene: TRBJ2-5
D gene: .

CDR3 protein: CAISGGTTHTDTQYF
CDR3 DNA: TGTGCCATCAGTGGTGGGACTACCCACACAGATACGCAGTATTTT
clone size: many
V gene: TRBV10-3
J gene: TRBJ2-3
D gene: TRBD2

CDR3 protein: CASSPGTAANTGELFF
CDR3 DNA: TGTGCCAGCAGCCCCGGAACGGCAGCGAACACCGGGGAGCTGTTTTTT
clone size: few
V gene: TRBV5-4
J gene: TRBJ2-2
D gene: .

CDR3 protein: CSAGTWNYGYTF
CDR3 DNA: TGCAGTGCTGGGACATGGAACTATGGCTACACCTTC
clone size: .
V gene: TRBV20-1
J gene: TRBJ1-2
D gene: .

CDR3 protein: CSARDGASPTYEQYF
CDR3 DNA: TGCAGTGCTAGAGATGGAGCGTCCCCAACCTACGAGCAGTACTTC
clone size: .
V gene: TRBV20-1
J gene: TRBJ2-7
D gene: .

CDR3 protein: CASSPQGGRGVNYGYTF
CDR3 DNA: TGTGCCAGCAGCCCACAGGGGGGGAGGGGAGTTAACTATGGCTACACCTTC
clone size: .
V gene: TRBV7-2
J gene: TRBJ1-2
D gene: TRBD1

CDR3 protein: CASSLFPDLYEQYF
CDR3 DNA: TGTGCCAGCAGCTTGTTCCCCGACCTCTACGAGCAGTACTTC
clone size: few
V gene: TRBV5-5
J gene: TRBJ2-7
D gene: .

CDR3 protein: CASGRGLAGVSYNEQFF
CDR3 DNA: TGTGCTAGTGGACGGGGACTAGCGGGAGTCTCCTACAATGAGCAGTTCTTC
clone size: few
V gene: TRBV12-5
J gene: TRBJ2-1
D gene: TRBD2

CDR3 protein: CASSTLAREQFF
CDR3 DNA: TGTGCCAGCAGCACTCTAGCGAGGGAGCAGTTCTTC
clone size: few
V gene: TRBV28
J gene: TRBJ2-1
D gene: .

CDR3 protein: CSVELLGEAFF
CDR3 DNA: TGCAGCGTTGAGCTGTTGGGTGAAGCTTTCTTT
clone size: .
V gene: TRBV29-1
J gene: TRBJ1-1
D gene: .

CDR3 protein: CASSPYPGDNEQFF
CDR3 DNA: TGCGCCAGCAGCCCCTACCCAGGGGACAATGAGCAGTTCTTC
clone size: .
V gene: TRBV4-3
J gene: TRBJ2-1
D gene: .

CDR3 protein: CSAQQGAGANVLTF
CDR3 DNA: TGCAGTGCTCAACAGGGGGCTGGGGCCAACGTCCTGACTTTC
clone size: .
V gene: TRBV20-1
J gene: TRBJ2-6
D gene: TRBD1

CDR3 protein: CASSLRLEETQYF
CDR3 DNA: TGTGCCAGCAGTTTGAGGCTAGAGGAGACCCAGTACTTC
clone size: medium-sized
V gene: TRBV12-3/TRBV12-4
J gene: TRBJ2-5
D gene: .

CDR3 protein: CAIGTGGSYNSPLHF
CDR3 DNA: TGTGCCATCGGAACAGGGGGGTCCTATAATTCACCCCTCCACTTT
clone size: .
V gene: TRBV10-3
J gene: TRBJ1-6
D gene: TRBD1

CDR3 protein: CASSLRGSGRRKLFF
CDR3 DNA: TGTGCCAGCAGTTTACGAGGCTCGGGGCGAAGAAAACTGTTTTTT
clone size: few
V gene: TRBV12-3/TRBV12-4
J gene: TRBJ1-4
D gene: .

CDR3 protein: CSVDRAPNEQFF
CDR3 DNA: TGCAGCGTTGACCGGGCACCGAATGAGCAGTTCTTC
clone size: few
V gene: TRBV29-1
J gene: TRBJ2-1
D gene: .

CDR3 protein: CASSPAADYEQYF
CDR3 DNA: TGTGCCAGCTCACCAGCAGCCGATTACGAGCAGTACTTC
clone size: .
V gene: TRBV18
J gene: TRBJ2-7
D gene: .

CDR3 protein: CASSPPGGYGYTF
CDR3 DNA: TGCGCCAGCAGCCCCCCGGGGGGCTATGGCTACACCTTC
clone size: .
V gene: TRBV5-1
J gene: TRBJ1-2
D gene: .

CDR3 protein: CASSPPGTGANVLTF
CDR3 DNA: TGCGCCAGCAGCCCCCCGGGGACCGGGGCCAACGTCCTGACTTTC
clone size: .
V gene: TRBV5-1
J gene: TRBJ2-6
D gene: .

CDR3 protein: CASSLKDDPYEQYF
CDR3 DNA: TGCGCCAGCAGCTTAAAGGATGACCCCTACGAGCAGTACTTC
clone size: few
V gene: TRBV5-1
J gene: TRBJ2-7
D gene: .

CDR3 protein: CASSSSGSRADTQYF
CDR3 DNA: TGTGCCAGCAGTTCCAGCGGGAGTAGGGCAGATACGCAGTATTTT
clone size: .
V gene: TRBV7-2
J gene: TRBJ2-3
D gene: TRBD2

CDR3 protein: CASSQAPNTEAFF
CDR3 DNA: TGTGCCAGCAGCCAAGCCCCCAACACTGAAGCTTTCTTT
clone size: few
V gene: TRBV3-1
J gene: TRBJ1-1
D gene: .

CDR3 protein: CASRGIGGEYEQYF
CDR3 DNA: TGTGCCAGCAGGGGTATCGGGGGAGAGTACGAGCAGTACTTC
clone size: few
V gene: TRBV25-1
J gene: TRBJ2-7
D gene: .

CDR3 protein: CASSAGQGGGTYEQYF
CDR3 DNA: TGTGCCAGCAGCGCGGGACAGGGAGGAGGCACCTACGAGCAGTACTTC
clone size: .
V gene: TRBV9
J gene: TRBJ2-7
D gene: TRBD1

CDR3 protein: CASSPGPTNSPLHF
CDR3 DNA: TGTGCCAGCAGCCCGGGGCCGACCAATTCACCCCTCCACTTT
clone size: .
V gene: TRBV4-2
J gene: TRBJ1-6
D gene: .

CDR3 protein: CASSLVGSRRSSYEQYF
CDR3 DNA: TGTGCCAGCAGCTTAGTGGGTAGTAGGCGGAGCTCCTACGAGCAGTACTTC
clone size: many
V gene: TRBV7-2
J gene: TRBJ2-7
D gene: .

CDR3 protein: CASSWPGGANGELFF
CDR3 DNA: TGTGCCAGCAGTTGGCCGGGGGGGGCCAACGGGGAGCTGTTTTTT
clone size: .
V gene: TRBV12-3/TRBV12-4
J gene: TRBJ2-2
D gene: TRBD2

CDR3 protein: CASSLGLSPPNEQFF
CDR3 DNA: TGTGCCAGCAGCTTAGGCCTCTCGCCGCCCAATGAGCAGTTCTTC
clone size: .
V gene: TRBV7-2
J gene: TRBJ2-1
D gene: .

CDR3 protein: CASSLTGPGTDTQYF
CDR3 DNA: TGCGCCAGCAGCTTGACGGGGCCCGGCACAGATACGCAGTATTTT
clone size: .
V gene: TRBV5-1
J gene: TRBJ2-3
D gene: .

CDR3 protein: CASSYTGTGSAQYF
CDR3 DNA: TGCGCCAGCAGCTACACCGGGACAGGGTCCGCGCAGTACTTC
clone size: .
V gene: TRBV5-1
J gene: TRBJ2-7
D gene: TRBD1

CDR3 protein: CATSRHNTEAFF
CDR3 DNA: TGTGCCACCTCGAGGCATAACACTGAAGCTTTCTTT
clone size: .
V gene: TRBV10-3
J gene: TRBJ1-1
D gene: .

CDR3 protein: CASSLTGKANYGYTF
CDR3 DNA: TGCGCCAGCAGCTTGACAGGCAAAGCTAACTATGGCTACACCTTC
clone size: few
V gene: TRBV5-1
J gene: TRBJ1-2
D gene: .

CDR3 protein: CASSQYTRETQYF
CDR3 DNA: TGTGCCAGCAGCCAATATACAAGGGAAACCCAGTACTTC
clone size: few
V gene: TRBV14
J gene: TRBJ2-5
D gene: .

CDR3 protein: CASSTGTGGEQFF
CDR3 DNA: TGTGCCAGCAGTACCGGGACAGGCGGTGAGCAGTTCTTC
clone size: many
V gene: TRBV12-3/TRBV12-4
J gene: TRBJ2-1
D gene: TRBD1